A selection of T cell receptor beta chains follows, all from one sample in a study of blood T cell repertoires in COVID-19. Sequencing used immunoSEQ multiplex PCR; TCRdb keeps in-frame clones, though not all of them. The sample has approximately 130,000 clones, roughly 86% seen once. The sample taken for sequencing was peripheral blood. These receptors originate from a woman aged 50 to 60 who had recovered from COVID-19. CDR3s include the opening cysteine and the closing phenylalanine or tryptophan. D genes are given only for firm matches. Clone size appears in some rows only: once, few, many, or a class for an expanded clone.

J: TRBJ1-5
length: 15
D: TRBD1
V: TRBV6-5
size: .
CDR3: CASRGRDSQNQPQHF
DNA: TGTGCCAGCAGGGGCAGGGACAGCCAAAATCAGCCCCAGCATTTT

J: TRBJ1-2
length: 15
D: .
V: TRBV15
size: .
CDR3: CATSRRIQGDYGYTF
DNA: TGTGCCACCAGCCGGCGAATACAGGGTGACTATGGCTACACCTTC

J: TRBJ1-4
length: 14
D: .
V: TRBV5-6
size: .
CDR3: CASSLGTPNEKLFF
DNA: TGTGCCAGCAGCTTGGGGACACCTAATGAAAAACTGTTTTTT

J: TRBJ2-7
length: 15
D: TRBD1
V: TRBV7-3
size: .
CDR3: CASSFGTAVFYEQYF
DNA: TGTGCCAGCAGCTTTGGGACAGCGGTTTTCTACGAGCAGTACTTC

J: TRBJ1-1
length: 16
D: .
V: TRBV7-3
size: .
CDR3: CASSLISIGQGTEAFF
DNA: TGTGCCAGCAGCTTAATAAGTATCGGCCAGGGCACTGAAGCTTTCTTT

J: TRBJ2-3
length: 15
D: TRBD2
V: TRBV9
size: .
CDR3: CASSVASGAPDTQYF
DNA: TGTGCCAGCAGCGTAGCAAGCGGGGCCCCAGATACGCAGTATTTT

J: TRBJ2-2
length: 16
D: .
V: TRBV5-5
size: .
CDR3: CASSRPQGLYTGELFF
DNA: TGTGCCAGCAGCCGACCTCAGGGGTTATACACCGGGGAGCTGTTTTTT

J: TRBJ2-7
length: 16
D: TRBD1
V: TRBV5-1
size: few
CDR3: CASSLLGQGFSYEQYF
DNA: TGCGCCAGCAGCTTGCTGGGACAGGGTTTTTCCTACGAGCAGTACTTC

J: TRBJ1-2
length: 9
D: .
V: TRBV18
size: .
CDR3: CASSPPLTF
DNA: TGTGCCAGCTCACCTCCCCTGACCTTC

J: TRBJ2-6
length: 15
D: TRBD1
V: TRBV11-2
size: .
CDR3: CASSVRGTGANVLTF
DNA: TGTGCCAGCAGCGTCAGGGGGACAGGGGCCAACGTCCTGACTTTC

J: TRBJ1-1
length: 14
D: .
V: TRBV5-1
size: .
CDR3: CASKAGSLNTEAFF
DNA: TGCGCCAGCAAGGCCGGGAGTCTGAACACTGAAGCTTTCTTT

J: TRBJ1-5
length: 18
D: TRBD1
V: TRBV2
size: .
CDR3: CASSLGRQGVTSNQPQHF
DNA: TGTGCCAGCAGTTTAGGGAGGCAGGGGGTCACGAGCAATCAGCCCCAGCATTTT

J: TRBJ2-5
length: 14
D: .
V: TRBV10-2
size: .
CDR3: CASSPHQWPGAQYF
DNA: TGCGCCAGCAGCCCTCACCAGTGGCCAGGGGCCCAGTACTTC

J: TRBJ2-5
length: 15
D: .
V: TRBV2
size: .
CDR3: CASSPNEVGLGTQYF
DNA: TGTGCCAGCAGTCCAAACGAGGTCGGACTTGGGACCCAGTACTTC

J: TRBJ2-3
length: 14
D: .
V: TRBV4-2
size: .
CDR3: CASSQDKQRDTQYF
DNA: TGTGCCAGCAGCCAAGATAAGCAACGAGATACGCAGTATTTT

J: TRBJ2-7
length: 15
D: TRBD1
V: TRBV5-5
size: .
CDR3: CASSRWDRGPDEQYF
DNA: TGTGCCAGCAGCCGATGGGACAGGGGGCCGGACGAGCAGTACTTC

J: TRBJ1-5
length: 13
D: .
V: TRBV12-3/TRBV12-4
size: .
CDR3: CASTPSGEQPQHF
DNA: TGTGCCAGCACCCCCTCGGGAGAACAGCCCCAGCATTTT

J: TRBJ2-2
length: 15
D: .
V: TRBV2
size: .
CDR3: CASRNRATSTGELFF
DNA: TGTGCCAGCAGGAACAGGGCAACCAGCACCGGGGAGCTGTTTTTT

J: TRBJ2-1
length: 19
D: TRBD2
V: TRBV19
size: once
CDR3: CASSMRGLAGGSSYNEQFF
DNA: TGTGCCAGTAGTATGAGGGGACTAGCGGGAGGGAGCTCCTACAATGAGCAGTTCTTC

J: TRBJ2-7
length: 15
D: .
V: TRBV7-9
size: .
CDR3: CASSSNRQPSYEQYF
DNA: TGTGCCAGCAGCTCTAACAGGCAGCCCTCCTACGAGCAGTACTTC

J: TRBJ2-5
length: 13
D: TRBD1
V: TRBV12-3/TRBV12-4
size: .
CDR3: CASRGQGRETQYF
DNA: TGTGCCAGCCGGGGACAGGGGCGAGAGACCCAGTACTTC

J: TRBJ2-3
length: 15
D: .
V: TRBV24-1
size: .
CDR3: CATSDFPRSTDTQYF
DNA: TGTGCCACCAGTGATTTCCCTAGGAGCACAGATACGCAGTATTTT

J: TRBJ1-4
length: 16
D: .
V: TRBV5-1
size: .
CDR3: CASSVGHRDIREKLFF
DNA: TGCGCCAGCAGCGTGGGACACAGGGATATTCGGGAAAAACTGTTTTTT

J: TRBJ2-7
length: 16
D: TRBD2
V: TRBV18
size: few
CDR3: CASSAGTSASSYEQYF
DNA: TGTGCCAGCTCCGCTGGGACTAGCGCTAGTTCCTACGAGCAGTACTTC

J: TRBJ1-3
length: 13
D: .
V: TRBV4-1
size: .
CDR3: CASSQGVPVTIYF
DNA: TGCGCCAGCAGCCAAGGCGTCCCGGTGACCATATATTTT

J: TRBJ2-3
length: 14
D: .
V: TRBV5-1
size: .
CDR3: CASSFAGSTDTQYF
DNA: TGCGCCAGCAGCTTCGCCGGGAGCACAGATACGCAGTATTTT

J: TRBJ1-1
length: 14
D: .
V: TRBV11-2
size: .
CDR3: CASSRRRGNTEAFF
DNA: TGTGCCAGCAGTAGGAGGCGAGGCAACACTGAAGCTTTCTTT

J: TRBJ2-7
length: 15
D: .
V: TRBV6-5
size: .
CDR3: CASSWDMQKSYEQYF
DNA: TGTGCCAGCAGTTGGGACATGCAAAAATCCTACGAGCAGTACTTC

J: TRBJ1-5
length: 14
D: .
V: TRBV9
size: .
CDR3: CASTLGSGNQPQHF
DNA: TGTGCCAGCACCCTGGGGAGCGGCAATCAGCCCCAGCATTTT

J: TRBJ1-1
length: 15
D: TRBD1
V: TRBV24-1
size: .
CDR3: CATSDSRQGNTEAFF
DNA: TGTGCCACCAGTGATTCGCGACAGGGTAACACTGAAGCTTTCTTT

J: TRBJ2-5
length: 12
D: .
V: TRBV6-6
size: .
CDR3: CASGDLRDNKNF
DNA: TGTGCCAGCGGGGACCTTAGGGACAACAAAAACTTC

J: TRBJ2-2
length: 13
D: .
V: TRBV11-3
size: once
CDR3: CASSPWSTGELFF
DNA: TGTGCCAGCAGCCCCTGGAGCACCGGGGAGCTGTTTTTT

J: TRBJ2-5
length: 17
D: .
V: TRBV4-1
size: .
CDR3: CASSQKPSRQAQETQYF
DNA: TGCGCCAGCAGCCAGAAGCCCTCCCGGCAGGCGCAAGAGACCCAGTACTTC

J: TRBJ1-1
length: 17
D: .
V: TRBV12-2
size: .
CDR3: CASRLEVQCGRGTEAFF
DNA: TGTGCAAGTCGCTTAGAGGTCCAGTGCGGCAGGGGAACTGAAGCTTTCTTT

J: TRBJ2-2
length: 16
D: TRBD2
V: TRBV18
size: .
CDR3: CASSPGLAGNTGELFF
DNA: TGTGCCAGCTCACCGGGACTAGCGGGGAACACCGGGGAGCTGTTTTTT

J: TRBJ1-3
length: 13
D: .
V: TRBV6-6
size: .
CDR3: CASSPQTSGTIYF
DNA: TGTGCCAGCAGTCCGCAGACATCTGGGACCATATATTTT